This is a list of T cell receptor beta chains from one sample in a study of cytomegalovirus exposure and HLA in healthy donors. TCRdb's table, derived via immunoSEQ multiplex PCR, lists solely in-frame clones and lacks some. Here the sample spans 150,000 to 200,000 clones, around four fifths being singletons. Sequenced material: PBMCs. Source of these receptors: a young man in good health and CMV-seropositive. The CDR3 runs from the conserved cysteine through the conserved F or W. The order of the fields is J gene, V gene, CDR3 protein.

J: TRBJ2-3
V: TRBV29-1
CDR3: CSVSGGESTDTQYF

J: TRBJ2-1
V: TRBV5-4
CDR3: CASSRGTGTYNEQFF

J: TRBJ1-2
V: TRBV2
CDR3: CASLSTGGGYGYTF

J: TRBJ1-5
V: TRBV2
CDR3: CASSVRDSNSNQPQHF

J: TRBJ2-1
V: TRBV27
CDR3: CASSFSSYNEQFF

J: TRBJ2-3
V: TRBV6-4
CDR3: CASSLGQGESTDTQYF

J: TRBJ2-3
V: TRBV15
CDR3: CATSRGFAGGYTDTQYF

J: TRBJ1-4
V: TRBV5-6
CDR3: CASSLKTGTAWGEKLFF

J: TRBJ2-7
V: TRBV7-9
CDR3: CASRPGTYYEQYF

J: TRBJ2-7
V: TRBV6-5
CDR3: CASRHTSSYEQYF

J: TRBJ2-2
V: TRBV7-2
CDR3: CASSLSPGELFF

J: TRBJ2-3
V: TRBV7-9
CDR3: CASSRWGEGHKYF

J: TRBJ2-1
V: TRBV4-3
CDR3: CASSQGRGNEQFF

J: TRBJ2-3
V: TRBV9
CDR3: CASSVEGAVGTDTQYF

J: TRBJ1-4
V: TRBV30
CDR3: CAWSVGDRGPFLGKLFF

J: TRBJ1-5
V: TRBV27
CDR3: CASSGGGEGQPQHF

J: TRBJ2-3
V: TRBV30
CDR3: CAWSVPGLAADTQYF

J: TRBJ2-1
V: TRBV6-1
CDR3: CASRPRGGLNEQFF

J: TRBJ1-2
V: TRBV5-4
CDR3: CASRRQGAANYGYTF

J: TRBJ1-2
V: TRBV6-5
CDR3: CASSSEAGALNYGYTF

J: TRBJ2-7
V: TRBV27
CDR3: CASSLMTGWGYEQYF

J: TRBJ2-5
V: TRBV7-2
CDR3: CASSLVGTSGGGETQYF